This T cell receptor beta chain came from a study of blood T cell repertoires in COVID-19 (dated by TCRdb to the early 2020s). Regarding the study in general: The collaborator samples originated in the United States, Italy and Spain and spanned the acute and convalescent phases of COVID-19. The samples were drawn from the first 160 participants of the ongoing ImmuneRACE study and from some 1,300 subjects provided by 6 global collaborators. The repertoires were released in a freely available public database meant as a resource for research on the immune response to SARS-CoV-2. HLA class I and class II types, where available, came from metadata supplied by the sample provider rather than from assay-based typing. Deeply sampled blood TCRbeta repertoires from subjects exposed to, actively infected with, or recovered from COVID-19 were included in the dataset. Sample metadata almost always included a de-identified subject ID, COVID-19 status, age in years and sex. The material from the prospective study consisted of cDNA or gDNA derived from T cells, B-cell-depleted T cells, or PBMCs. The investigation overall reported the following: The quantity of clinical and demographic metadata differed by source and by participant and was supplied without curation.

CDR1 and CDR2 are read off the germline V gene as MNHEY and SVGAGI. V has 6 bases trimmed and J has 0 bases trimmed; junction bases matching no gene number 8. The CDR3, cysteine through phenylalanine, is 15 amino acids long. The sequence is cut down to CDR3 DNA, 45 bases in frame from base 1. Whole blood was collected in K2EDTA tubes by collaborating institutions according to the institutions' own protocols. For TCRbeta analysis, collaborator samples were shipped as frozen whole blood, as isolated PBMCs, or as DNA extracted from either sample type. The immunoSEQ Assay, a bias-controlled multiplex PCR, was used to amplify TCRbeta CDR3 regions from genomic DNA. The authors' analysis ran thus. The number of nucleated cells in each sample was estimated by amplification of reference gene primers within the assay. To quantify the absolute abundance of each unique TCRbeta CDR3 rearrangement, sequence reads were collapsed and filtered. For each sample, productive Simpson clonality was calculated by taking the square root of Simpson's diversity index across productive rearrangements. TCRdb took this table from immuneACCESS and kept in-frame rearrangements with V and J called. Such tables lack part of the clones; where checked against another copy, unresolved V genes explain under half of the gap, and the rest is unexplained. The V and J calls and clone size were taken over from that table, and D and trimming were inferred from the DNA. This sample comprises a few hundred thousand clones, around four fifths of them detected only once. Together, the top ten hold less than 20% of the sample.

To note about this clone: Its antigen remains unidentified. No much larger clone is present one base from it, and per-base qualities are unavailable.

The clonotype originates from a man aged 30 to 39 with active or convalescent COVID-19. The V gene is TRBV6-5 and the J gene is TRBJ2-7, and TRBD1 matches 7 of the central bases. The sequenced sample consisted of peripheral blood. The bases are TGTGCCAGCAGAGCACCCGGGACAGTCTCCTACGAGCAGTACTTC. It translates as CASRAPGTVSYEQYF.